A selection of T cell receptor beta chains follows, all from one sample in a study of shared clonotypes between healthy human individuals. Profiled with immunoSEQ multiplex PCR; TCRdb holds only in-frame clones, not every one. Of over 400,000 clones in the sample, about 72% are singletons; the top ten hold more than 10%. The sample was PBMCs. The receptor source for this set is a woman aged 40 to 50 in good health. Some clones in this sample may be carry-over from other donors' samples. CDR3s include the opening cysteine and the closing phenylalanine or tryptophan. The order of the fields is V gene, CDR3 protein.

v_gene: TRBV9; CDR3aa: CASSVASGNTGELFF
v_gene: TRBV10-2; CDR3aa: CASRGTSGASNEQYF
v_gene: TRBV11-3; CDR3aa: CASSPDGVTQYF
v_gene: TRBV10-3; CDR3aa: CAISESRRPSGTEAFF
v_gene: TRBV7-2; CDR3aa: CASSLGPGLAGVEQETQYF
v_gene: TRBV9; CDR3aa: CASSELAGLYNEQFF
v_gene: TRBV15; CDR3aa: CATSRDEGLAGGEQYF
v_gene: TRBV18; CDR3aa: CASSLRASAPQETQYF
v_gene: TRBV7-2; CDR3aa: CASSLRDRSYYGYTF
v_gene: TRBV19; CDR3aa: CASSIAGRSATNEKLFF
v_gene: TRBV9; CDR3aa: CASSPLEGSGTGELFF
v_gene: TRBV7-9; CDR3aa: CASSVSYEQYF
v_gene: TRBV11-1; CDR3aa: CASRQGGTGELFF
v_gene: TRBV4-2; CDR3aa: CASSQGRSRQGNTEAFF
v_gene: TRBV27; CDR3aa: CASSLGFGWFNEQFF
v_gene: TRBV5-6; CDR3aa: CASTRDRNYGYTF
v_gene: TRBV6-6; CDR3aa: CASSYGSSYGYTF
v_gene: TRBV30; CDR3aa: CAWSGGNYGYDF
v_gene: TRBV19; CDR3aa: CASSSQGAREQYF
v_gene: TRBV7-9; CDR3aa: CASSGTGPIYNEQFF
v_gene: TRBV7-9; CDR3aa: CASSLGAAGGGMDEQFF
v_gene: TRBV18; CDR3aa: CASSLDLYEQYF
v_gene: TRBV2; CDR3aa: CASSERSTGSEQYF
v_gene: TRBV2; CDR3aa: CASLMRGGLPEAFF
v_gene: TRBV5-1; CDR3aa: CASSLAGGTGTDTQYF
v_gene: TRBV6-1; CDR3aa: CASGREIRAGELFF
v_gene: TRBV7-6; CDR3aa: CASSLAQGARTNEKLFF
v_gene: TRBV11-2; CDR3aa: CASSSGQWEKLFF
v_gene: TRBV7-6; CDR3aa: CASSLAGSFQETQYF
v_gene: TRBV11-2; CDR3aa: CASSLTAGAGGSETQYF
v_gene: TRBV7-7; CDR3aa: CASSLGGYTDTQYF
v_gene: TRBV4-1; CDR3aa: CASSRISGGINEQFF
v_gene: TRBV30; CDR3aa: CAWSGQAGVAYEQYF
v_gene: TRBV5-4; CDR3aa: CASSSWQGFRPTAFF
v_gene: TRBV7-9; CDR3aa: CASSYAGEETQYF
v_gene: TRBV4-3; CDR3aa: CASSQDGADRAAGKETQYF
v_gene: TRBV27; CDR3aa: CASSLGADSYEQYF
v_gene: TRBV4-1; CDR3aa: CASSQGVGNSGANVLTF
v_gene: TRBV5-5; CDR3aa: CASMVDRGETQYF
v_gene: TRBV7-6; CDR3aa: CASSLLDLGTGELFF
v_gene: TRBV6-1; CDR3aa: CASSGGLAGGHNEQFF
v_gene: TRBV7-3; CDR3aa: CASSLTSGSKNEQFF
v_gene: TRBV6-1; CDR3aa: CASSGQVGTEAFF
v_gene: TRBV10-3; CDR3aa: CAISGGQTLNTDTQYF
v_gene: TRBV10-3; CDR3aa: CAISDSSEMNTEAFF
v_gene: TRBV19; CDR3aa: CASSIGTGQGSYEQYF
v_gene: TRBV28; CDR3aa: CASSSGTLYNEQFF
v_gene: TRBV5-1; CDR3aa: CASSSWTDTEAFF
v_gene: TRBV20-1; CDR3aa: CSARLRYGYTF
v_gene: TRBV2; CDR3aa: CASSTGTSGSGTGELFF
v_gene: TRBV10-3; CDR3aa: CAISKGTSGREDTQYF
v_gene: TRBV21-1; CDR3aa: CASSLHWDRKNIQYF
v_gene: TRBV30; CDR3aa: CAWSTSGRKNEQFF
v_gene: TRBV5-4; CDR3aa: CASSLAGRRSYNEQFF
v_gene: TRBV9; CDR3aa: CASSELADTQYF